The 9 T cell receptor beta chains reported below all come from one sample, sequenced in a study of blood T cells in healthy people across ages. The authors ran a second PCR of about 6 to 11 cycles using a sample-barcoded 5' primer and a J-beta primer mix. Via MiXCR, TCRdb re-called the 5' RACE reads, giving one row per CDR3 protein. Altogether about 2 million distinct CDR3 sequences are present, around 50% being singletons, with the ten largest covering roughly 2%. The sample consisted of blood. These receptor sequences come from a woman aged 40 to 50 in good health.

V gene TRBV29-1 combines with J gene TRBJ1-5, with no clear D. Germline V gives CDR1 SQVTM, CDR2 ANQGSEA. The CDR3 has 13 amino acids. Trimming left V 4 bases short and J 1 base short, with 8 bases between. The CDR3 DNA is TGCAGCGTTGCGTACAGCAGCAATCAGCCCCAGCATTTT. This codes for CSVAYSSNQPQHF.

This clonotype has just a few counts. This sequence joins TRBV5-1 and TRBJ2-3, with D perhaps TRBD2 (5 bases). Germline CDR1 and CDR2: SGHRS and YFSETQ. V was trimmed by 0 bases and J by 1 base, leaving 24 bases between them. There are 20 residues in the CDR3. CDR3 amino acids: CASSLEPRTAARSRTDTQYF. DNA of the CDR3: TGCGCCAGCAGCTTGGAACCTAGGACTGCGGCTCGTTCACGCACAGATACGCAGTATTTT.

Comments on this clonotype: Here the CDR3 omits its conserved ending phenylalanine or tryptophan, so a read error is the likely source. CDR3 nucleotide sequence: TGTGCCAGCAGCTTCCGGGCTCTCAGGGGGGATGAGCAGTTCCTC. Translation: CASSFRALRGDEQFL. The chain combines TRBV11-2 with TRBJ2-1, with D possibly TRBD1 on 7 matching bases. V lost 3 bases and J 8 bases, leaving 17 bases between the germline ends. Germline V gene lookup returns CDR1 SGHAT and CDR2 FQNNGV. The CDR3 extends over 15 amino acids.

This chain connects TRBV5-1 to TRBJ2-1; D may be TRBD2 (6 bases). Trimming shortened V by 2 bases and J by 8 bases, and 17 bases separated the two germline ends. The CDR3 spans 15 residues. Germline CDR1 reads SGHRS; CDR2 reads YFSETQ. CDR3 in amino acids: CASSLRLGGSDEQFF. The CDR3 DNA reads TGCGCCAGCAGCTTAAGACTAGGAGGTAGTGATGAGCAGTTCTTC.

V and J are TRBV28 and TRBJ2-4; the D gene is possibly TRBD2 (6 bases). The CDR3 length is 15 residues. V was trimmed by 7 bases and J by 0 bases, leaving 13 bases between them. Looked up from germline, CDR1 is MDHEN and CDR2 is SYDVKM. The CDR3 reads CASTRTGLAKNIQYF. CDR3 in DNA: TGTGCCAGCACCAGAACGGGACTAGCCAAAAACATTCAGTACTTC.

This sequence joins TRBV24-1 and TRBJ2-5; 8 bases align to TRBD1. The germline CDR1 and CDR2 sequences are KGHDR and SFDVKD. The junction had 3 bases not matched to a gene; V was cut back by 3 bases and J by 1 base. The CDR3 loop spans 15 amino acids. The CDR3 region is CATSDGGQAQETQYF. DNA of the CDR3: TGTGCCACCAGTGATGGGGGACAGGCCCAAGAGACCCAGTACTTC.

This clonotype has more than one count but fewer than ten. CDR3: CASRREITGSSSGGYTF. CDR3 coding DNA: TGCGCCAGCAGGCGAGAGATAACAGGGAGCTCTTCGGGCGGCTACACCTTC. The gene calls are TRBV5-1 and TRBJ1-2; possible D gene TRBD1, 6 bases. This CDR3 spans 17 amino acids. Between the trimmed V and J ends, which lost 5 bases and 8 bases, there was a span of 28 bases. Per germline, CDR1 SGHRS and CDR2 YFSETQ.

V and J are TRBV10-3 and TRBJ2-5, with TRBD2 identical over 9 bases. The CDR3 totals 13 residues. The ends lost 6 bases at V and 3 bases at J; junction bases unmatched: 2. Germline CDR1 is ENHRY and CDR2 is SYGVKD. The CDR3 nucleotides read TGTGCCATCAGGCGGGGGGGCGAAGAGACCCAGTACTTC. Amino acid sequence: CAIRRGGEETQYF.

The DNA for the CDR3 is TGTGCCAGCAGCTTAGCTTTTGAACAGAACTATGGCTACACCTTC. Translation gives CASSLAFEQNYGYTF. The V and J genes are TRBV7-8 and TRBJ1-2, with D hard to call. Germline assignment: CDR1 SGHVS and CDR2 FQNEAQ. V was shortened by 0 bases and J by 2 bases, with 10 bases between the two germline ends. The CDR3 covers 15 residues.